This T cell receptor beta chain emerged from a study of blood T cell repertoires in COVID-19. Turning to the study itself: Some COVID-19 samples were acute and others convalescent; all came from the United States, Italy and Spain. Sources were T cells, B-cell-depleted T cells, or PBMCs; the material itself was cDNA or gDNA.

This clone is a singleton in its sample. Per germline, CDR1 MNHEY and CDR2 SMNVEV (reference sequence). Trimming cost V 4 bases and J 6 bases, with 16 bases left between them. The CDR3 spans 14 residues. Clinical history as reported by participants underpinned cohort assignment. Libraries were prepared by immunoSEQ multiplex PCR; TCRdb keeps only in-frame clonotypes and omits some of them. The table shows 200,000 or so clones, with roughly 88% occurring only once. The rearrangement links TRBV27 to TRBJ2-7; perhaps TRBD1 as D (6 bases). The sample was PBMCs or T cells enriched from blood (not recorded which). The receptor was derived from a woman aged 40 to 50 with acute COVID-19. The CDR3 sequence: CASSSHRDEGEQYV. In DNA, the CDR3 is TGTGCCAGCAGTTCTCACAGGGACGAGGGCGAGCAGTACGTC.